This entry lists 4 T cell receptor beta chains sequenced from one sample in a study of cytomegalovirus exposure and HLA in healthy donors. Amplification used 60 Vbeta primers and 13 Jbeta primers. Using immunoSEQ multiplex PCR, the repertoire was profiled, and TCRdb retains in-frame clones only, with some absent. The data contain about 160,000 clones, 70% to 90% of them seen just once; the ten biggest clones take up 7%. Sequences were obtained from PBMCs. These TCRs come from a woman aged 30 to 39 in good health and CMV-seropositive.

The count of this clone is one. The chain couples TRBV7-2 to TRBJ2-3; possible D gene TRBD1, 6 bases. Trimming removed 7 bases at V and 6 bases at J, with 20 bases between. This CDR3 contains 15 residues. The germline V gene has CDR1 SGHTA and CDR2 FQGNSA. The CDR3 DNA reads TGTGCCAGCAAACCAGGGGCCACCTTATGGGATACGCAGTATTTT. Its translation is CASKPGATLWDTQYF.

V usage is TRBV7-2 and J usage is TRBJ1-6; D might be TRBD1 (5 bases). The CDR3 covers 16 residues. Germline assignment: CDR1 SGHTA and CDR2 FQGNSA. Trimming removed 1 base from V and 3 bases from J, with 10 bases in between. The CDR3 loop reads CASSLEGWNYNSPLHF. For the CDR3, the DNA is TGTGCCAGCAGCTTAGAGGGGTGGAACTATAATTCACCCCTCCACTTT.

The chain links TRBV2 to TRBJ2-3; TRBD2 matches at 8 bases. V gave up 5 bases and J gave up 1 base; unmatched junction bases: 8. Germline V gene sequence: CDR1 SNHLY, CDR2 FYNNEI. The CDR3 is 16 amino acids. This CDR3 reads CASSYYGRGGTDTQYF. In DNA form, the CDR3 reads TGTGCCAGCAGTTATTACGGGCGGGGGGGCACAGATACGCAGTATTTT.

The chain links TRBV4-2 to TRBJ1-2; D possibly corresponds to TRBD1 (5 bases). Germline-derived CDR1 and CDR2 are LGHNA and YNFKEQ. The CDR3 consists of 16 residues. The V end was cut by 0 bases, the J end by 7 bases, with 18 bases between. CDR3 nucleotide sequence: TGTGCCAGCAGCCAAGATGGGGCAGGGTGGGCAGGTGGCTACACCTTC. Encoded protein: CASSQDGAGWAGGYTF.